Following are 3 T cell receptor beta chains from one sample sequenced in a study of cytomegalovirus exposure and HLA in healthy donors. Primers for the PCR totalled 60 Vbeta and 13 Jbeta. The assay was immunoSEQ multiplex PCR, and TCRdb's table has in-frame clones only and misses some. This repertoire shows 150,000 to 200,000 clones, just under 80% found once; its top ten account for about 5.6%. The sample consisted of PBMCs. The receptors stem from a woman younger than 45 in good health and CMV-seropositive.

As for this clone: One junction end does not reproduce the germline sequence, and a read error may be involved. The chain links TRBV7-9 to TRBJ2-7; 7 nucleotides match TRBD1. Germline V gene data show CDR1 as SEHNR and CDR2 as FQNEAQ (reference sequence). CDR3 length: 16 residues. The CDR3 reads CSSSSKRDSNYYEQYF. CDR3 bases: TGTTCCAGCAGCTCAAAGAGGGACAGCAATTACTACGAGCAGTACTTC.

V usage is TRBV27 and J usage is TRBJ2-7; 9 nucleotides line up with TRBD1. The germline V gene encodes CDR1 MNHEY and CDR2 SMNVEV (reference sequence). The CDR3 is 14 residues long. Germline trimming cut 5 bases from V and 5 bases from J; bases unmatched to any gene: 7. The CDR3 DNA follows: TGTGCCAGCAGTAGAGGGACAGGGTACGACGAGCAGTACTTC. This translates into CASSRGTGYDEQYF.

This chain joins TRBV6-1 and TRBJ2-5, with 9 positions matching TRBD1. The J call may be incorrect, as the DNA end agrees better with TRBJ2-7. CDR1 and CDR2 from the germline V gene are MNHNS and SASEGT. The CDR3 has 14 amino acids. The CDR3 region is CASRGTGRRHEQYF. DNA for the CDR3: TGTGCCAGCAGAGGGACAGGGAGGCGCCACGAGCAGTACTTC.